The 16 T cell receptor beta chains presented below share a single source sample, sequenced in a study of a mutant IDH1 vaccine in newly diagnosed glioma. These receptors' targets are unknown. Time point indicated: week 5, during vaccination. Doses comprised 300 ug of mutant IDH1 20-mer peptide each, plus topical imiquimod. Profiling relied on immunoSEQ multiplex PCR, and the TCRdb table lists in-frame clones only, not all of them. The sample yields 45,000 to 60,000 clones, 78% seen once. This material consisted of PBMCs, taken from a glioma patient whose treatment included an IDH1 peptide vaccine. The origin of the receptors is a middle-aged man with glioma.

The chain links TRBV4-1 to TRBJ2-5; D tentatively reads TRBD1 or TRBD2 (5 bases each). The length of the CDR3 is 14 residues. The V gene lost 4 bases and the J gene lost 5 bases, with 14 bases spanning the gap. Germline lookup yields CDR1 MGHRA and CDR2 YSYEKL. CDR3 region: CASSLGTGQETQYF. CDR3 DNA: TGCGCCAGCAGCCTCGGGACCGGCCAGGAGACCCAGTACTTC.

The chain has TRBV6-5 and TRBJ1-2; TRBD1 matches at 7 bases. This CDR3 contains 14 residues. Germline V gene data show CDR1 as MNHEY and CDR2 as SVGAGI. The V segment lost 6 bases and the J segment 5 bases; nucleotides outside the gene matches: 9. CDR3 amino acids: CASSPWTGTYGYTF. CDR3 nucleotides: TGTGCCAGCAGCCCATGGACAGGAACGTATGGCTACACCTTC.

CDR3 nucleotide sequence: TGTGCCAGCTCACCAGTCGGACAACGTAACACCGGGGAGCTGTTTTTT. Its protein product is CASSPVGQRNTGELFF. The V gene is TRBV18, the J gene TRBJ2-2; a possible D gene is TRBD1 (5 bases). Germline CDR1 reads KGHSH; CDR2 reads LQKENI. The length of the CDR3 is 16 residues. Trimming removed 2 bases from V and 2 bases from J, with 12 bases in between.

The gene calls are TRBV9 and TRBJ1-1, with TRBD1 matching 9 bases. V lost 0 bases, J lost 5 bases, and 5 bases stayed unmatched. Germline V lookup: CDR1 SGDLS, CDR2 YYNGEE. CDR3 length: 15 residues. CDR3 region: CASSVARTGETEAFF. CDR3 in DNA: TGTGCCAGCAGCGTAGCCCGGACAGGGGAAACTGAAGCTTTCTTT.

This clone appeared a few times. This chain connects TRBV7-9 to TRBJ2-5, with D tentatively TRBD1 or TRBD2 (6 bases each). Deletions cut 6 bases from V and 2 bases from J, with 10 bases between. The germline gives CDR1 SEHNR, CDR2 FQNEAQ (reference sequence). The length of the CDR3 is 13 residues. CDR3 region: CASRGAGQETQYF. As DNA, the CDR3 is TGTGCCAGCAGGGGGGCGGGACAAGAGACCCAGTACTTC.

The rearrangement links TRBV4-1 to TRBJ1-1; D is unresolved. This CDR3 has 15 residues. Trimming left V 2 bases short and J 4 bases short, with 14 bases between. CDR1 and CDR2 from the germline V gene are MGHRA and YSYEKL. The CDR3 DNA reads TGCGCCAGCAGCCAAACCAGGACGAGCGTCACTGAAGCTTTCTTT. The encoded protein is CASSQTRTSVTEAFF.

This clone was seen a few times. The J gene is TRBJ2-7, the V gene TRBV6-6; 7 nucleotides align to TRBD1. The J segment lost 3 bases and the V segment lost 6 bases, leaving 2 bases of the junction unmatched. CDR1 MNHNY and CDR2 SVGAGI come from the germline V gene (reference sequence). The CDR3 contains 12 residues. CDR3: CASRGDSYEQYF. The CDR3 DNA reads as TGTGCCAGCAGAGGGGACAGCTACGAGCAGTACTTC.

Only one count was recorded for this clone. CDR3 amino acids: CASRPRALDGYTF. For the CDR3, the DNA is TGTGCCAGCAGGCCCCGAGCCTTGGATGGCTACACCTTC. The rearrangement links TRBV6-1 to TRBJ1-2; no reliable D call. Germline assignment: CDR1 MNHNS and CDR2 SASEGT. The CDR3 totals 13 residues. V was cut by 6 bases and J by 6 bases, with 14 bases left in between.

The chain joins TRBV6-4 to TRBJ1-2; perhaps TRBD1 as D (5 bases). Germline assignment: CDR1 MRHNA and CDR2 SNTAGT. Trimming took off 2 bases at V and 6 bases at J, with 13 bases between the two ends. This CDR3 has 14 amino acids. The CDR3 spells CASSDGSGNHGYTF. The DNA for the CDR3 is TGTGCCAGCAGTGACGGGTCAGGGAACCATGGCTACACCTTC.

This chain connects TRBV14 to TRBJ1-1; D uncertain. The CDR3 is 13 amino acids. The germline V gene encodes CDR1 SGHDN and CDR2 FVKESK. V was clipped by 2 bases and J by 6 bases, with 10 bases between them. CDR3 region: CASSQFGGSEAFF. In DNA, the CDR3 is TGTGCCAGCAGCCAATTCGGCGGCTCTGAAGCTTTCTTT.

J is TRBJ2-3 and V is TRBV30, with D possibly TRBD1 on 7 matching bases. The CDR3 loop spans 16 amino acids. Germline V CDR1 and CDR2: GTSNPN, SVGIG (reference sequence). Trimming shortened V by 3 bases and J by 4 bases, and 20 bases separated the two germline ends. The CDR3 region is CAWSPDRVGGSDTQYF. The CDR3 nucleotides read TGTGCCTGGAGCCCCGACAGGGTGGGAGGCTCAGATACGCAGTATTTT.

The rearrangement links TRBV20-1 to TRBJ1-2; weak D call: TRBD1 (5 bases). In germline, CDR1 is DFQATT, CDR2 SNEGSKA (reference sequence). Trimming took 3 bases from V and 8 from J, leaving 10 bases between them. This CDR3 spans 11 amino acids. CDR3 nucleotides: TGCAGTGCTAGCGACAGCCCGGGCTACACCTTC. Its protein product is CSASDSPGYTF.

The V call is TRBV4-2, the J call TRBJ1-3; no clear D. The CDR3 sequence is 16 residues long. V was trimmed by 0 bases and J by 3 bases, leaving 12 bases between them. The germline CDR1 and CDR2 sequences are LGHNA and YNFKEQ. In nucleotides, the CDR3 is TGTGCCAGCAGCCAAGATCAATTAGGGAGTGGAAACACCATATATTTT. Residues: CASSQDQLGSGNTIYF.

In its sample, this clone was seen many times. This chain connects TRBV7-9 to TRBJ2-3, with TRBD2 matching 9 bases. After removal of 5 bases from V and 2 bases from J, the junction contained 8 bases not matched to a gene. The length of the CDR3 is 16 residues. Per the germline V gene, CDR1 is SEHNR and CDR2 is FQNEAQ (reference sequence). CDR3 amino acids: CASSLKERGDTDTQYF. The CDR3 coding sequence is TGTGCCAGCAGCCTGAAGGAGCGGGGGGACACAGATACGCAGTATTTT. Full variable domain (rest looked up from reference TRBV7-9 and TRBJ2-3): DTGVSQNPRHKITKRGQNVTFRCDPISEHNRLYWYRQTLGQGPEFLTYFQNEAQLEKSRLLSDRFSAERPKGSFSTLEIQRTEQGDSAMYLCASSLKERGDTDTQYFGPGTRLTVL.

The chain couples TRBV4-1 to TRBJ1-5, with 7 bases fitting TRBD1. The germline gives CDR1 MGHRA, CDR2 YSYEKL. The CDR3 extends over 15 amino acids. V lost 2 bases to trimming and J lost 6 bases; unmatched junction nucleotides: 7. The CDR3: CASSQLTGEGQPQHF. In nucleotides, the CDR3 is TGCGCCAGCAGCCAACTTACAGGGGAGGGTCAGCCCCAGCATTTT.

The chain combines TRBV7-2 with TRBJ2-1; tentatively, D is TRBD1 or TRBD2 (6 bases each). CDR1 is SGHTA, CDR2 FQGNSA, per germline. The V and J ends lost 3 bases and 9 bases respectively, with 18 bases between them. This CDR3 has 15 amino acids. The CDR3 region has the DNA TGTGCCAGCAGCTTCTCCGTAGGGGGGTTTGTTGAGCAGTTCTTC. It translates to CASSFSVGGFVEQFF.